The 14 T cell receptor beta chains given below trace back to one sample, sequenced in a study of pediatric ulcerative colitis. Rectal tissue came from one to two pinch biopsies taken at colonoscopy. TCRdb's table, derived via immunoSEQ multiplex PCR, lists solely in-frame clones and lacks some. The repertoire holds about 34,000 clones, with roughly four fifths as singletons. What was sequenced was gut tissue. Receptor source: a boy aged 5-17 years with severe ulcerative colitis.

This chain uses TRBV10-2 with TRBJ1-6; D uncertain. The CDR3 is made up of 13 amino acids. Germline V CDR1 and CDR2: WSHSY, SAAADI. Between the trimmed V and J ends, which lost 4 bases and 7 bases, there was a span of 8 bases. CDR3 coding DNA: TGCGCCAGCAGTGCCGGTAGGAATTCACCCCTCCACTTT. It translates to CASSAGRNSPLHF.

The gene calls are TRBV30 and TRBJ1-4; D is unclear. This CDR3 contains 13 residues. CDR1 GTSNPN and CDR2 SVGIG come from the germline V gene (reference sequence). V gave up 2 bases and J gave up 8 bases, with 12 bases separating them. The CDR3 nucleotides read TGTGCCTGGAGTTATTCGGGTTTGGAAAAACTGTTTTTT. Its translation: CAWSYSGLEKLFF. The full variable domain, in which reference TRBV30 and TRBJ1-4 provide the parts outside the CDR3, is SQTIHQWPATLVQPVGSPLSLECTVEGTSNPNLYWYRQAAGRGLQLLFYSVGIGQISSEVPQNLSASRPQDRQFILSSKKLLLSDSGFYLCAWSYSGLEKLFFGSGTQLSVL.

This clone was found a few times. The chain joins TRBV30 to TRBJ2-7, with 8 bases that match TRBD2. The germline V gene encodes CDR1 GTSNPN and CDR2 SVGIG (reference sequence). The V gene end was trimmed by 5 bases and the J gene end by 4 bases; junction bases not matched to a gene: 4. The CDR3 is 12 amino acids. CDR3 nucleotide sequence: TGTGCCTGGTCCCGCGGGGGGTACGAGCAGTACTTC. Protein sequence: CAWSRGGYEQYF.

V and J are TRBV30 and TRBJ1-1; D is perhaps TRBD1 (6 bases). The V gene lost 5 bases and the J gene lost 5 bases, with 12 bases spanning the gap. The CDR3 has 12 amino acids. The V gene's germline CDR1 is GTSNPN and CDR2 SVGIG (reference sequence). CDR3 bases: TGTGCCTGGCTGACAGGTCGGACTGAAGCTTTCTTT. This sequence encodes CAWLTGRTEAFF. Full variable domain (outside the CDR3, taken from reference TRBV30 and TRBJ1-1): SQTIHQWPATLVQPVGSPLSLECTVEGTSNPNLYWYRQAAGRGLQLLFYSVGIGQISSEVPQNLSASRPQDRQFILSSKKLLLSDSGFYLCAWLTGRTEAFFGQGTRLTVV.

J is TRBJ2-7 and V is TRBV4-1, with D maybe TRBD1 (5 bases). The V gene lost 3 bases and the J gene lost 2 bases, with 17 bases spanning the gap. Per the germline V gene, CDR1 is MGHRA and CDR2 is YSYEKL. This CDR3 comprises 16 residues. The CDR3, as DNA: TGCGCCAGCAGCCACAACTTGGGAACAGGACCCTACGAGCAGTACTTC. It is translated as CASSHNLGTGPYEQYF.

The chain has TRBV2 and TRBJ2-1, with D perhaps matching TRBD2 (6 bases). In germline, CDR1 is SNHLY, CDR2 FYNNEI. The CDR3 runs 16 residues. V shed 5 bases and J shed 4 bases, with 18 bases lying between them. Here the CDR3 DNA reads TGTGCCAGCAGTCTGACTAGTGGGGGGTCTTACAATGAGCAGTTCTTC. Its translation: CASSLTSGGSYNEQFF.

This chain uses TRBV29-1 with TRBJ2-3, with D tentatively TRBD1 (6 bases). Trimming left V 7 bases short and J 2 bases short, with 16 bases between. Germline assignment: CDR1 SQVTM and CDR2 ANQGSEA. The CDR3 extends over 14 amino acids. In DNA form, the CDR3 reads TGCAGCGCGGAAACAGGGTTCGTCACAGATACGCAGTATTTT. Translated: CSAETGFVTDTQYF.

The chain uses TRBV14 and TRBJ2-5, with TRBD1 as a possible D gene (6 bases). The germline gives CDR1 SGHDN, CDR2 FVKESK. The CDR3 sequence is 13 residues long. V was trimmed by 3 bases and J by 5 bases, leaving 10 bases between them. The CDR3: CASSQTGLETQYF. The DNA for the CDR3 is TGTGCCAGCAGCCAGACAGGTTTGGAGACCCAGTACTTC.

This clone has only a few counts. The chain joins TRBV29-1 to TRBJ1-5; D not resolved. V lost 5 bases, J lost 2 bases, and 10 bases lay in between. The length of the CDR3 is 13 residues. Germline V lookup: CDR1 SQVTM, CDR2 ANQGSEA. DNA of the CDR3: TGCAGCGTTAGGACCGGGGGCAATCAGCCCCAGCATTTT. Amino acids: CSVRTGGNQPQHF. The full variable domain, with the rest looked up from reference TRBV29-1 and TRBJ1-5, is SAVISQKPSRDICQRGTSLTIQCQVDSQVTMMFWYRQQPGQSLTLIATANQGSEATYESGFVIDKFPISRPNLTFSTLTVSNMSPEDSSIYLCSVRTGGNQPQHFGDGTRLSIL.

This clone was observed a few times. It is likely a read error, because the conserved phenylalanine at the end of the CDR3 is missing. The chain is built from TRBV2 and TRBJ1-6; 8 bases line up with TRBD1. The CDR3 sequence is 14 residues long. V lost 4 bases, J lost 10 bases, and 6 bases stayed unmatched. Germline V gene data show CDR1 as SNHLY and CDR2 as FYNNEI. This CDR3 is CASSGTGWRSPLHL. The DNA for the CDR3 is TGTGCCAGCAGTGGGACAGGGTGGAGGTCACCCCTCCACCTT.

The chain has TRBV6-6 and TRBJ1-5, with a possible D match to TRBD1 (5 bases). The germline V and J ends were trimmed by 5 bases and 5 bases, with 13 bases remaining between them. Germline CDR1 is MNHNY and CDR2 is SVGAGI (reference sequence). The CDR3 is 14 amino acids. The CDR3 here is CASSQQDSYQPQHF. CDR3 nucleotide sequence: TGTGCCAGCAGTCAACAGGACTCCTATCAGCCCCAGCATTTT.

The chain links TRBV19 to TRBJ2-5; D gene ambiguous. This CDR3 is built from 15 residues. V shed 2 bases and J shed 7 bases, with 17 bases lying between them. Germline V lookup: CDR1 LNHDA, CDR2 SQIVND (reference sequence). DNA of the CDR3: TGTGCCAGTAGTATAACAAGTCGGCAGCCGGGGACCCAGTACTTC. This encodes CASSITSRQPGTQYF.

The chain combines TRBV7-3 with TRBJ2-7; 11 bases map to TRBD1. Unmatched junction bases numbered 0, after V lost 0 bases and J lost 2 bases. The CDR3 is 15 amino acids. Germline V gives CDR1 SGHTA, CDR2 FQGTGA. The CDR3 is CASSLTDRGPYEQYF. In nucleotides, the CDR3 is TGTGCCAGCAGCTTAACGGACAGGGGGCCCTACGAGCAGTACTTC.

This clone appeared a few times. V and J are TRBV28 and TRBJ2-7; possible D gene TRBD1, 6 bases. The CDR3 runs to 13 residues. CDR1 is MDHEN and CDR2 is SYDVKM in the germline V gene. V gave up 9 bases and J gave up 7 bases, with 19 bases separating them. CDR3 protein: CASQLTGFWEQYF. DNA of the CDR3: TGTGCCAGTCAACTAACAGGGTTCTGGGAGCAGTACTTC.